This TCR beta chain was sequenced in a study of cytomegalovirus exposure and HLA in healthy donors. Study outcomes and limitations: Solely CMV serostatus was available to characterize immune exposure. In an earlier analysis, about 87% or about 30%: the productive usage of most TCR beta V segments.

PCR used 60 Vbeta primers and 13 Jbeta primers. Only in-frame clones appear in the TCRdb table, and some are missing; sequencing was by immunoSEQ multiplex PCR. This sample's table reports about 64,000 clones. As for this clone: Its cognate antigen is unknown.

Losses at the gene ends were 9 bases for V and 11 bases for J; bases not matched to a gene: 20. The CDR3 has 16 amino acids. Germline CDR1 and CDR2: LNHDA and SQIVND (reference sequence). The sample comprised PBMCs. The sequence came from a woman aged 18-29 years in good health and CMV-seronegative. J is TRBJ1-1 and V is TRBV19; 11 bases fit TRBD1. The DNA for the CDR3 is TGTGCCAGCTGGGGTATCGGGTGGACCGGGACAGGGGGTGCTTTCTTT. It is translated as CASWGIGWTGTGGAFF.